The present entry profiles one T cell receptor beta chain with its context. This clonotype was picked up one time. The specificity of this receptor is unknown. No clone much larger than this one lies a single base away; base qualities are absent. A lone read gives weak evidence. The entry originates in a study of T cell repertoires in cytomegalovirus infection (dated by TCRdb to the late 2010s). With regard to the full study: Recently identified HLA-C-restricted CMV epitopes, whose presentation resists viral immunomodulation, were targeted by peptide stimulations together with well-studied HLA-B-restricted epitopes. Because public TCR beta signatures pointed to carriage of CMV infection together with the matching HLA type, the HLA type of each donor mattered for the analysis. Results and caveats for the whole study, not just this receptor: In the ex vivo response, HLA-C-restricted CMV-specific TCR beta clonotypes were dominant, and in two of eight donors the single most frequent clonotype came from this HLA-C-restricted group. Carriers of CMV infection plus the relevant HLA type were discriminated by the cumulative frequency of public TCR beta family members in the study cohort and in an independent 352-donor cohort.

The sample's treatment or condition label, in plain terms: in vitro stimulation with specific CMV peptide epitopes to enrich CMV-specific T cells. Sequencing was performed on an Illumina HiSeq 1500. The public reads were run again by TCRdb, first through fastp at Q25 and then through MiXCR, and only productive beta chains were kept. Rows with one shared CDR3 protein collapse into an entry with the most common genes and DNA. Here the sample has roughly 860,000 distinct CDR3 sequences; about 31% occur a single time. Together, the top ten hold 9.5% to 15% of the sample. The germline V gene gives CDR1 as SGHAT and CDR2 as FQNNGV. From its cysteine to its phenylalanine, the CDR3 spans 16 amino acids. The DNA shown is the 48-base CDR3, in frame from base 1. For this chain, trimming is 3 bases at the V end and 1 base at the J end, and the number of junction bases without a gene match is 5.

Here the sequenced sample was cultured CD8+ T cells from PBMCs, taken from culture after CMV antigen stimulation. The chain is assembled from TRBV11-2 and TRBJ2-5, with 10 central nucleotides matching TRBD2. This clonotype was obtained from a human donor in good health (CMV status not recorded). Some clones in this sample may be carry-over from other donors' samples. The nucleotides are TGTGCCAGCAGCTTCATAGCGGGGGGATCCCAAGAGACCCAGTACTTC. Its coded protein is CASSFIAGGSQETQYF.